This entry lists 9 T cell receptor beta chains sequenced from one sample in a study of blood T cells in healthy people across ages. Then a second PCR, running about 6 to 12 cycles, was carried out with a sample-barcoded 5' primer and a J-beta primer mix. MiXCR, applied by TCRdb to the 5' RACE reads, yields one record per CDR3 protein. This table has 1.5 million to 2 million distinct CDR3 sequences, approximately 50% appearing once. Source material: blood. These receptor sequences come from a woman in her thirties or forties in good health.

The chain joins TRBV4-1 to TRBJ2-1; TRBD2 matches 8 bases. The CDR3 spans 17 residues. The V gene's germline CDR1 is MGHRA and CDR2 YSYEKL. With V trimmed by 0 bases and J by 8 bases, 12 bases remained unmatched. CDR3 amino acids: CASSQDHGGGLNYEQFF. The CDR3 DNA reads TGCGCCAGCAGCCAAGATCACGGGGGGGGGCTGAACTATGAGCAGTTCTTC.

The chain recombines TRBV12-3 or TRBV12-4 with TRBJ2-3; 12 bases line up with TRBD1. CDR3 length equals 14 residues. V was pared by 6 bases and J by 6 bases, with 4 bases of the junction left unmatched. CDR3: CASRGTGGLDTQYF. CDR3 in DNA: TGTGCCAGCAGGGGGACAGGGGGCTTGGATACGCAGTATTTT.

J is TRBJ2-7 and V is TRBV5-1; TRBD2 might be the D (7 bases). The germline CDR1 and CDR2 sequences are SGHRS and YFSETQ. Trimming took 2 bases from V and 5 from J, leaving 14 bases between them. The CDR3 has 14 residues. The DNA of the CDR3 is TGCGCCAGCAGCTTTTACGGGGGGCGGGACGAGCAGTACTTC. Protein sequence: CASSFYGGRDEQYF.

In DNA form, the CDR3 reads TGTGCCAGCAGTTACTCGGGGCCAGGGGCTTCGTCGTGGATAACCCAGTTCTTC. This gives the protein CASSYSGPGASSWITQFF. The chain couples TRBV6-5 to TRBJ2-1; a possible D gene is TRBD1 (6 bases). The germline V gene encodes CDR1 MNHEY and CDR2 SVGAGI. V gave up 0 bases and J gave up 13 bases, with 28 bases separating them. The CDR3 runs 18 residues.

The CDR3, as DNA: TGTGCCAGCAGCCCGGAGAATTCACCCCTCCACTTT. The encoded protein is CASSPENSPLHF. This chain uses TRBV25-1 with TRBJ1-6; D call uncertain. CDR1 MGHDK and CDR2 SYGVNS come from the germline V gene. This CDR3 comprises 12 residues. V gave up 6 bases and J gave up 7 bases, with 7 bases separating them.

V and J are TRBV7-8 and TRBJ1-4, with D possibly matching TRBD1 (5 bases). The CDR3 runs 16 residues. V dropped 5 bases and J dropped 6 bases, with 19 bases sitting between them. From germline, CDR1 is SGHVS and CDR2 FQNEAQ. In nucleotides, the CDR3 is TGTGCCAGCAGCCCTAGCATGGAAGGGGACGATGAAAAACTGTTTTTT. Translated, it gives CASSPSMEGDDEKLFF.

This clonotype was detected a few times. This sequence joins TRBV12-3 or TRBV12-4 and TRBJ1-2; 7 bases agree with TRBD1. The V segment lost 5 bases and the J segment 2 bases; nucleotides outside the gene matches: 8. CDR3 length equals 15 residues. The CDR3 nucleotides read TGTGCCAGCAGTCCGGGACAGAGATTGAACTATGGCTACACCTTC. Translating it yields CASSPGQRLNYGYTF.

In its sample, this clonotype was seen a few times. J is TRBJ2-7 and V is TRBV5-1, with 9 bases identical to TRBD1. The J call may be wrong; the DNA end is better matched by TRBJ2-5. CDR3 length: 16 residues. CDR1 is SGHRS, CDR2 YFSETQ, per germline. CDR3 region: CASSRGDRQGEETQYF. The DNA of the CDR3 is TGCGCCAGCAGCCGAGGCGACCGACAGGGGGAAGAGACCCAGTACTTC.

V and J are TRBV6-5 and TRBJ1-2; D gene uncertain. Germline V gives CDR1 MNHEY, CDR2 SVGAGI. The CDR3 extends over 15 amino acids. Trimming removed 5 bases from V and 6 bases from J, with 19 bases in between. This CDR3 reads CASSPLWAGSDGYTF. In nucleotides, the CDR3 is TGTGCCAGCAGTCCTCTGTGGGCGGGAAGCGATGGCTACACCTTC.